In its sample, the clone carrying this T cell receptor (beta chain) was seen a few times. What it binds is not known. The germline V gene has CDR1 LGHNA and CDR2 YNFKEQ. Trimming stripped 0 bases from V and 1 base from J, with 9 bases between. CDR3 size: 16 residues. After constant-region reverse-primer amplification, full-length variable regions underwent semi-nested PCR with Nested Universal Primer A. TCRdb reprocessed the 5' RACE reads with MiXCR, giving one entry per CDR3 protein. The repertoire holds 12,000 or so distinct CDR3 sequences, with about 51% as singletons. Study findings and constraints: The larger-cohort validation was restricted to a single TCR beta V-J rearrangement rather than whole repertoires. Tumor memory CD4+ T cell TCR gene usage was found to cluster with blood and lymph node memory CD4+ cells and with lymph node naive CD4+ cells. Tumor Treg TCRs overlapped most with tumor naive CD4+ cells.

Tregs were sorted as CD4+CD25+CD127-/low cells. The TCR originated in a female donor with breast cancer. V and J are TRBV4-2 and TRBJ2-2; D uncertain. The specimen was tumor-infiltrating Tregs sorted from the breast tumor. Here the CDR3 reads CASSQEAPMNTGELFF. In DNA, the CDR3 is TGTGCCAGCAGCCAAGAGGCACCAATGAACACCGGGGAGCTGTTTTTT.